One sample yielded the 25 T cell receptor beta chains listed below, sequenced in a study of T-cell reconstitution after alpha-beta-depleted transplantation in children. During its preparation, the TCRbeta library received unique molecular identifiers. TCRdb redid the calling of the PCR reads with MiXCR, one entry per CDR3 protein. The data hold hundreds of thousands of distinct CDR3 sequences, with roughly 16% observed a single time. This specimen was PBMCs, mostly from graft donor cells, taken 360 days after TCRalphabeta/CD19-depleted stem cell transplant. The receptor source for this set is a boy in the first two years of life who had a stem cell transplant for Wiskott-Aldrich syndrome, so the T cells may come from the graft donor.

This clonotype has more than one count but fewer than ten. The rearrangement uses TRBV3-1 and TRBJ1-4; D may be TRBD1 (5 bases). The CDR3 consists of 15 residues. Germline lookup yields CDR1 LGHDT and CDR2 YNNKEL (reference sequence). The V gene lost 2 bases and the J gene lost 7 bases, with 14 bases spanning the gap. CDR3 bases: TGTGCCAGCAGCCAATCCCTCGGACACCTTGAAAAACTGTTTTTT. Residues: CASSQSLGHLEKLFF.

This clonotype was seen ten or more times. This chain links TRBV10-3 with TRBJ1-2; TRBD1 is a possible D gene (5 bases). CDR3 length equals 13 residues. V dropped 6 bases and J dropped 4 bases, with 12 bases sitting between them. The germline V gene encodes CDR1 ENHRY and CDR2 SYGVKD. DNA of the CDR3: TGTGCCATCAGCTTGGGGACCGGCTATGGCTACACCTTC. Translated: CAISLGTGYGYTF.

This clonotype showed up just a few times. This chain joins TRBV9 and TRBJ2-1; 9 bases map to TRBD2. The germline gives CDR1 SGDLS, CDR2 YYNGEE. Unmatched junction bases numbered 11, after V lost 0 bases and J lost 4 bases. This CDR3 contains 18 residues. The CDR3 protein is CASSVVGGGLAGYNEQFF. The DNA of the CDR3 is TGTGCCAGCAGCGTAGTTGGGGGGGGGCTAGCGGGGTACAATGAGCAGTTCTTC.

Only a few counts were recorded for this clonotype. The V gene is TRBV6-5, the J gene TRBJ2-2; D perhaps matches TRBD2 (5 bases). The CDR3 is 16 amino acids. Trimming removed 2 bases from V and 0 bases from J, with 10 bases in between. Germline V gives CDR1 MNHEY, CDR2 SVGAGI. CDR3 residues: CASSYEAGSNTGELFF. The CDR3, as DNA: TGTGCCAGCAGTTACGAGGCGGGCTCGAACACCGGGGAGCTGTTTTTT.

This chain links TRBV4-2 with TRBJ2-3; possibly TRBD2 for D (5 bases). Between the trimmed V and J ends, which lost 0 bases and 3 bases, there was a span of 19 bases. This CDR3 spans 18 amino acids. The germline CDR1 and CDR2 sequences are LGHNA and YNFKEQ. The CDR3 loop is CASSQDSGVTAETDTQYF. CDR3 in DNA: TGTGCCAGCAGCCAAGATTCCGGGGTCACTGCAGAGACAGATACGCAGTATTTT.

The chain joins TRBV4-1 to TRBJ2-7; no clear D gene. Trimming cost V 0 bases and J 0 bases, with 12 bases left between them. Germline V CDR1 and CDR2: MGHRA, YSYEKL. There are 16 residues in the CDR3. The CDR3 nucleotides are TGCGCCAGCAGCCAAGAGCGCTGGAAGAGCTCCTACGAGCAGTACTTC. This gives the protein CASSQERWKSSYEQYF.

The rearrangement joins TRBV5-5 to TRBJ2-7; 8 bases are shared with TRBD2. Germline loops: CDR1 SGHKS, CDR2 YYEKEE (reference sequence). The CDR3 contains 16 residues. V shed 4 bases and J 3 bases; nucleotides not matched to a gene: 12. The CDR3 reads CASSRISGVLIYEQYF. DNA of the CDR3: TGTGCCAGCAGCCGTATTAGCGGGGTTCTTATCTACGAGCAGTACTTC.

This clonotype was seen only a few times. The chain recombines TRBV24-1 with TRBJ2-3; D is uncertain. The CDR3 has 15 amino acids. Germline lookup yields CDR1 KGHDR and CDR2 SFDVKD. Trimming took 7 bases from V and 2 from J, leaving 15 bases between them. DNA of the CDR3: TGTGCCACCAGACCGACCGGTAGAAACACAGATACGCAGTATTTT. This gives the protein CATRPTGRNTDTQYF.

The chain links TRBV10-2 to TRBJ2-7; 8 bases agree with TRBD2. Germline CDR1 and CDR2: WSHSY and SAAADI. The V segment lost 10 bases and the J segment 3 bases; nucleotides outside the gene matches: 11. This CDR3 spans 14 amino acids. The CDR3: CATGGGGRSYEQYF. The CDR3 coding sequence is TGCGCCACCGGGGGGGGAGGGCGGAGCTACGAGCAGTACTTC.

This clonotype was found a few times. The J gene is TRBJ2-3, the V gene TRBV29-1; unclear D gene. Germline V gene sequence: CDR1 SQVTM, CDR2 ANQGSEA. This CDR3 has 12 amino acids. With 0 bases removed from V and 6 bases from J, the gap between germline ends came to 7 bases. The CDR3 loop reads CSVEESRDTQYF. CDR3 bases: TGCAGCGTTGAAGAGAGCAGGGATACGCAGTATTTT.

This clonotype was seen a handful of times. The V and J genes are TRBV24-1 and TRBJ2-3; 7 bases match TRBD2. J gave up 4 bases and V 5 bases, and 5 bases lay outside the gene matches. This CDR3 is 14 amino acids long. From germline, CDR1 is KGHDR and CDR2 SFDVKD. The chain's CDR3 is CATSAAGRADTQYF. The DNA for the CDR3 is TGTGCCACCAGTGCGGCAGGGAGGGCAGATACGCAGTATTTT.

This clonotype was seen only a few times. V is TRBV7-9 and J is TRBJ2-2; 7 positions match TRBD2. The CDR3 spans 16 residues. From germline, CDR1 is SEHNR and CDR2 FQNEAQ (reference sequence). The junction had 7 bases not matched to a gene; V was cut back by 1 base and J by 5 bases. The CDR3 region is CASSLVGLHVTGELFF. The DNA of the CDR3 is TGTGCCAGCAGCTTAGTGGGACTACACGTTACCGGGGAGCTGTTTTTT.

V usage is TRBV12-3 or TRBV12-4 and J usage is TRBJ1-5, with 7 positions matching TRBD1. The V gene end was trimmed by 6 bases and the J gene end by 7 bases; junction bases not matched to a gene: 12. The CDR3 is 15 residues long. This CDR3 is CASSPWGQGDQPQHF. CDR3 DNA: TGTGCCAGCAGCCCTTGGGGGCAGGGGGACCAGCCCCAGCATTTT.

V gene TRBV24-1 combines with J gene TRBJ2-5; D call uncertain. Germline V gene lookup returns CDR1 KGHDR and CDR2 SFDVKD. Trimming pared 5 bases from V and 1 base from J, leaving 7 bases between. The length of the CDR3 is 13 residues. The CDR3 region has the DNA TGTGCCACCAGTGGTGGTCGCCAAGAGACCCAGTACTTC. It translates to CATSGGRQETQYF.

This rearrangement joins TRBV10-3 to TRBJ2-1, with 14 bases aligning to TRBD2. The trim removed 2 bases at V and 10 bases at J, leaving 4 bases unmatched. Germline-derived CDR1 and CDR2 are ENHRY and SYGVKD. The CDR3 extends over 15 amino acids. The CDR3 is CAISEGLAGGKEQFF. CDR3 DNA sequence: TGTGCCATCAGTGAGGGACTAGCGGGAGGCAAGGAGCAGTTCTTC.

The sample holds a few counts of this clonotype. The rearrangement uses TRBV10-3 and TRBJ2-5; 7 bases are a match to TRBD1. This CDR3 has 15 amino acids. Germline-derived CDR1 and CDR2 are ENHRY and SYGVKD. The J segment lost 5 bases and the V segment lost 2 bases, leaving 8 bases of the junction unmatched. CDR3 DNA sequence: TGTGCCATCAGTGAGCCCGGGACAGCTGTGGAGACCCAGTACTTC. Protein sequence: CAISEPGTAVETQYF.

The CDR3 loop is CASSDRLQYF. CDR3 sequence (DNA): TGTGCCAGCAGCGACAGGCTACAGTACTTC. The J gene is TRBJ2-7, the V gene TRBV2; TRBD1 might be the D (6 bases). The germline V gene encodes CDR1 SNHLY and CDR2 FYNNEI. The CDR3 totals 10 residues. Trimming removed 6 bases at V and 10 bases at J, with 10 bases between.

The gene calls are TRBV4-1 and TRBJ2-1; possibly TRBD1 for D (5 bases). Deletions cut 2 bases from V and 4 bases from J, with 15 bases between. Germline assignment: CDR1 MGHRA and CDR2 YSYEKL. The CDR3 runs 16 residues. The CDR3 spells CASSQPGRAKYNEQFF. The CDR3 DNA sequence: TGCGCCAGCAGCCAACCGGGCAGGGCCAAGTACAATGAGCAGTTCTTC.

The sample holds one count of this clonotype. This chain uses TRBV12-3 or TRBV12-4 with TRBJ2-3, with 14 bases matching TRBD2. The CDR3 has 21 residues. V gave up 1 base and J gave up 0 bases; unmatched junction bases: 12. Here the CDR3 reads CASSLDGGGLAGARSTDTQYF. In nucleotides, the CDR3 is TGTGCCAGCAGTTTAGACGGGGGGGGACTAGCGGGAGCGAGGAGCACAGATACGCAGTATTTT.

This sequence joins TRBV29-1 and TRBJ2-2; 7 nucleotides line up with TRBD2. CDR1 and CDR2 from the germline V gene are SQVTM and ANQGSEA. The CDR3 is made up of 11 amino acids. The V gene end was trimmed by 6 bases and the J gene end by 7 bases; junction bases not matched to a gene: 2. CDR3 coding DNA: TGCAGCGTCCGGGGGGTCGGGGAGCTGTTTTTT. This translates into CSVRGVGELFF.

V and J are TRBV13 and TRBJ2-1; 16 bases line up with TRBD2. In germline, CDR1 is PRHDT, CDR2 FYEKMQ (reference sequence). CDR3 length equals 17 residues. V lost 4 bases and J lost 9; bases outside the gene matches: 9. CDR3 DNA: TGTGCCAGCAGCTATCACCCGGGGACTAGCGGGAGGGTTGAGCAGTTCTTC. Its protein is CASSYHPGTSGRVEQFF.

The genes are TRBV11-2 and TRBJ2-7; 11 positions match TRBD2. The germline V gene encodes CDR1 SGHAT and CDR2 FQNNGV. CDR3 length: 15 amino acids. With 5 bases clipped from V and 7 bases from J, the junction kept 10 bases outside the gene matches. In DNA, the CDR3 is TGTGCCAGCAGCCCCCCGTGGGTAGCGGGGGGGGAGCAGTACTTC. Protein sequence: CASSPPWVAGGEQYF.

The V call is TRBV12-3 or TRBV12-4, the J call TRBJ1-2; no reliable D call. Between the trimmed V and J ends, which lost 0 bases and 7 bases, there was a span of 9 bases. This CDR3 is 13 amino acids long. CDR3 sequence reads: CASSLAGMRGYTF. In nucleotides, the CDR3 is TGTGCCAGCAGTTTAGCGGGGATGCGTGGCTACACCTTC.

The chain links TRBV5-1 to TRBJ2-1; TRBD1 matches at 8 bases. J lost 0 bases, V lost 6 bases, and 5 bases had no gene match. The CDR3 runs to 15 residues. CDR1 is SGHRS and CDR2 is YFSETQ in the germline V gene. Written as DNA, the CDR3 is TGCGCCAGCACCAGGACAGGGAGCTCCTACAATGAGCAGTTCTTC. Translation gives CASTRTGSSYNEQFF.

For this clonotype: This may stem from a read error, because a much larger clone lies one nucleotide away. The genes are TRBV7-9 and TRBJ2-7; 7 bases map to TRBD1. The CDR3 consists of 13 residues. Looked up from germline, CDR1 is SEHNR and CDR2 is FQNEAQ (reference sequence). V gave up 8 bases and J gave up 0 bases; unmatched junction bases: 4. CDR3 amino acids: CASGQDSSYEQYF. DNA of the CDR3: TGTGCCAGCGGACAGGATAGCTCCTACGAGCAGTACTTC.